This T cell receptor (beta chain) was observed in a study of T cell repertoires in cytomegalovirus infection. Looking at the study overall: Evidence of both CMV infection and a matching HLA type came from public TCR beta signatures.

Study-wide points: Dominating the ex vivo response were TCR beta clonotypes that were CMV-specific and HLA-C-restricted. Of the TCR beta families, the public ones yielded a cumulative frequency that identified carriers of CMV plus the relevant HLA.

In its sample, this clonotype was seen a few times. Its specificity is not known. TCRdb re-called the reads with MiXCR, one entry per CDR3 protein. The sample lists a few hundred thousand distinct CDR3 sequences; around 13% were seen once. The germline V gene encodes CDR1 MNHEY and CDR2 SMNVEV (reference sequence). The germline V and J ends were trimmed by 6 bases and 1 base, with 13 bases remaining between them. The CDR3 spans 15 residues. The rearrangement joins TRBV27 to TRBJ2-1; perhaps TRBD1 as D (6 bases). The origin of this receptor is a human donor in good health (CMV status not recorded). Some clones in this sample may be carry-over from other donors' samples. Material: PBMCs. CDR3 region: CASRLTGFSYNEQFF. CDR3 DNA: TGTGCCAGCAGACTTACAGGGTTTTCCTACAATGAGCAGTTCTTC.